What follows is one TCR beta chain and its context. The antigen is undetermined. Other DNA sequences from this sample encode an identical CDR3 as well. These data belong to a study of T cell responses to AZD1222 COVID-19 vaccine. Findings and limits, study-wide: Once two AZD1222 doses were given, Spike-specific TCR breadth and depth went up. Targets within unmutated variant regions were reportedly found for nearly half of spike-specific TCRs. Donors in the cohort were predominantly white British and more often female, and clonal diversity was possibly underestimated.

The table came from immunoSEQ multiplex PCR; TCRdb's copy has only in-frame clones and leaves some out. The sample has 130,000 or so clones, 93% seen once. Trimming left V 1 base short and J 6 bases short, with 6 bases between. The CDR3 totals 12 residues. In germline, CDR1 is LGHDT, CDR2 YNNKEL (reference sequence). The sample in question was peripheral blood, obtained on day 0 of AZD1222 vaccination. This TCR derives from an adult in good health. V and J are TRBV3-1 (or the pseudogene TRBV3-2) and TRBJ1-2, with D tentatively TRBD1 (5 bases). CDR3 sequence: CASSQGGDGYTF. In DNA form, the CDR3 reads TGTGCCAGCAGCCAAGGGGGGGATGGCTACACCTTC.